Each of the 18 T cell receptor beta chains below was sequenced from the same sample in a study of cytomegalovirus exposure and HLA in healthy donors. With 60 Vbeta and 13 Jbeta primers, the PCR was carried out. Only in-frame clones appear in the TCRdb table, and some are missing; sequencing was by immunoSEQ multiplex PCR. Of 100,000 or so clones in the sample, less than 85% are singletons; the top ten hold about 7.5%. Specimen: PBMCs. Receptor source: a man in his forties in good health and CMV-seropositive.

V usage is TRBV10-2 and J usage is TRBJ1-5, with 8 bases aligning to TRBD1. The CDR3 covers 15 residues. CDR1 WSHSY and CDR2 SAAADI come from the germline V gene. The ends lost 3 bases at V and 2 bases at J; junction bases unmatched: 3. CDR3 nucleotides: TGCGCCAGCAGTGATACAGGGGGAGGCAATCAGCCCCAGCATTTT. Its translation is CASSDTGGGNQPQHF.

This chain links TRBV29-1 with TRBJ2-1; D gene unclear. V was clipped by 4 bases and J by 2 bases, with 15 bases between them. Germline V gene data show CDR1 as SQVTM and CDR2 as ANQGSEA. This CDR3 comprises 15 residues. CDR3 in DNA: TGCAGCGTTGTCCCCGATGCCAGTACCTACAATGAGCAGTTCTTC. Its translation: CSVVPDASTYNEQFF.

The chain links TRBV25-1 to TRBJ1-1, with 8 bases fitting TRBD1. From germline, CDR1 is MGHDK and CDR2 SYGVNS. The CDR3 spans 15 residues. V lost 4 bases to trimming and J lost 5 bases; unmatched junction nucleotides: 9. CDR3 sequence: CASSGTGGRGTEAFF. In DNA, the CDR3 is TGTGCCAGCAGTGGTACAGGGGGTCGAGGGACTGAAGCTTTCTTT. The entire variable domain, with the rest obtained from reference TRBV25-1 and TRBJ1-1, is as follows: EADIYQTPRYLVIGTGKKITLECSQTMGHDKMYWYQQDPGMELHLIHYSYGVNSTEKGDLSSESTVSRIRTEHFPLTLESARPSHTSQYLCASSGTGGRGTEAFFGQGTRLTVV.

The CDR3 sequence is CASSSRVSNTGELFF. The CDR3 DNA follows: TGTGCCAGCAGCAGCCGGGTTTCGAACACCGGGGAGCTGTTTTTT. V and J are TRBV5-5 and TRBJ2-2; D is uncertain. From germline, CDR1 is SGHKS and CDR2 YYEKEE (reference sequence). The V gene lost 4 bases and the J gene lost 0 bases, with 10 bases spanning the gap. CDR3 length equals 15 residues.

The rearrangement uses TRBV5-1 and TRBJ2-1; 9 nucleotides match TRBD2. The V gene end was trimmed by 1 base and the J gene end by 1 base; junction bases not matched to a gene: 6. Germline CDR1 reads SGHRS; CDR2 reads YFSETQ. CDR3 size: 17 residues. CDR3 DNA: TGCGCCAGCAGCTTGACTGGCGGGAGGGCATCCTACAATGAGCAGTTCTTC. It translates to CASSLTGGRASYNEQFF.

The chain employs TRBV7-2 and TRBJ2-7; unclear D gene. The germline gives CDR1 SGHTA, CDR2 FQGNSA. V shed 5 bases and J shed 0 bases, with 8 bases lying between them. The CDR3 totals 13 residues. The CDR3 coding sequence is TGTGCCAGCAGCCCAATCAACTCCTACGAGCAGTACTTC. Protein sequence: CASSPINSYEQYF.

The chain carries TRBV30 and TRBJ2-7; the match to TRBD2 covers 12 bases. V trimming: 5 bases; J trimming: 3 bases; junction bases outside the gene matches: 2. The CDR3 spans 13 residues. Germline V CDR1 and CDR2: GTSNPN, SVGIG (reference sequence). CDR3: CAWSSGRDYEQYF. The DNA of the CDR3 is TGTGCCTGGTCTAGCGGGAGGGACTACGAGCAGTACTTC. Complete variable domain (other parts from reference TRBV30 and TRBJ2-7): SQTIHQWPATLVQPVGSPLSLECTVEGTSNPNLYWYRQAAGRGLQLLFYSVGIGQISSEVPQNLSASRPQDRQFILSSKKLLLSDSGFYLCAWSSGRDYEQYFGPGTRLTVT.

The V and J genes are TRBV6-1 and TRBJ2-1; no clear D gene. The CDR3 length is 15 residues. CDR1 MNHNS and CDR2 SASEGT come from the germline V gene. Trimming stripped 4 bases from V and 4 bases from J, with 14 bases between. CDR3 coding DNA: TGTGCCAGCAGTGCAGCTCGACATGGTTACAATGAGCAGTTCTTC. This sequence encodes CASSAARHGYNEQFF.

As DNA, the CDR3 is TGCGCCAGCAGCCAAGTTGACAGGGGGCCGGTGAACACTGAAGCTTTCTTT. Translation: CASSQVDRGPVNTEAFF. The chain carries TRBV4-1 and TRBJ1-1, with 10 bases aligning to TRBD1. The CDR3 runs 17 residues. In germline, CDR1 is MGHRA, CDR2 YSYEKL. Germline trimming cut 1 base from V and 0 bases from J; bases unmatched to any gene: 5.

This chain links TRBV7-9 with TRBJ2-1, with D possibly being TRBD1 (6 bases). Germline V gene lookup returns CDR1 SEHNR and CDR2 FQNEAQ (reference sequence). The CDR3 covers 15 residues. Trimming removed 4 bases at V and 0 bases at J, with 10 bases between. The DNA for the CDR3 is TGTGCCAGCAGCTCGGGACACTCCTCCTACAATGAGCAGTTCTTC. Protein: CASSSGHSSYNEQFF.

This clone was observed a few times. The V and J genes are TRBV19 and TRBJ1-2, with 9 nucleotides matching TRBD1. Trimming at V came to 8 bases and at J to 4 bases, leaving 8 bases not matched to a gene. The germline V gene has CDR1 LNHDA and CDR2 SQIVND (reference sequence). The CDR3 consists of 14 residues. The CDR3: CASQQGASSYGYTF. CDR3 coding DNA: TGTGCCAGTCAACAGGGGGCGTCGTCCTATGGCTACACCTTC.

This clone was detected a few times. The J gene is TRBJ1-1, the V gene TRBV7-8; 7 bases are shared with TRBD1. The CDR3 extends over 13 amino acids. Germline CDR1 and CDR2: SGHVS and FQNEAQ. Trimming cost V 5 bases and J 4 bases; bases outside gene matches: 4. CDR3 in DNA: TGTGCCAGCAGCCGAGAGGGGGCCACTGAAGCTTTCTTT. Its translation: CASSREGATEAFF.

The rearrangement uses TRBV18 and TRBJ2-7, with 9 bases aligning to TRBD1. Germline V gene sequence: CDR1 KGHSH, CDR2 LQKENI. The CDR3 has 16 residues. J was trimmed by 5 bases and V by 2 bases; bases with no gene match: 10. The CDR3 DNA reads TGTGCCAGCTCACCAGGTTACGGGACAGGGTCAGACGAGCAGTACTTC. Amino acids: CASSPGYGTGSDEQYF.

The rearrangement uses TRBV4-2 and TRBJ2-3, with 10 bases lining up with TRBD2. The V and J ends lost 4 bases and 6 bases, in that order; junction bases with no gene match: 13. CDR3 length: 17 amino acids. From germline, CDR1 is LGHNA and CDR2 YNFKEQ. CDR3 amino acids: CASSPTPAGGPGDTQYF. The CDR3 DNA follows: TGTGCCAGCAGCCCCACCCCAGCGGGGGGGCCTGGGGATACGCAGTATTTT.

The chain has TRBV9 and TRBJ2-2, with D unclear. Germline assignment: CDR1 SGDLS and CDR2 YYNGEE. CDR3 size: 13 residues. V was clipped by 3 bases and J by 0 bases, with 3 bases between them. The CDR3 region has the DNA TGTGCCAGCAGCGCGGCGAACACCGGGGAGCTGTTTTTT. This sequence encodes CASSAANTGELFF. Full variable domain (remainder filled in from reference TRBV9 and TRBJ2-2): DSGVTQTPKHLITATGQRVTLRCSPRSGDLSVYWYQQSLDQGLQFLIQYYNGEERAKGNILERFSAQQFPDLHSELNLSSLELGDSALYFCASSAANTGELFFGEGSRLTVL.

The rearrangement joins TRBV25-1 to TRBJ1-3; no clear D. Germline V gene lookup returns CDR1 MGHDK and CDR2 SYGVNS. The CDR3 length is 15 residues. The V end lost 2 bases, the J end lost 4 bases, and 12 bases lay between the germline ends. The CDR3: CASSEGRGIGNTIYF. CDR3 DNA: TGTGCCAGCAGTGAAGGTAGAGGGATAGGAAACACCATATATTTT.

In its sample, this clone was seen once. V usage is TRBV30 and J usage is TRBJ1-2; no definite D call. The germline CDR1 and CDR2 sequences are GTSNPN and SVGIG (reference sequence). This CDR3 comprises 13 residues. V lost 4 bases and J lost 4, with 13 bases in between. The CDR3, as DNA: TGTGCCTGGACGGGTCGGCTGCTCTATGGCTACACCTTC. Its protein product is CAWTGRLLYGYTF.

This chain links TRBV15 with TRBJ1-1, with no clear D. The CDR3 totals 15 residues. The V end lost 0 bases, the J end lost 4 bases, and 12 bases lay between the germline ends. Germline V gene sequence: CDR1 LNHNV, CDR2 YYDKDF (reference sequence). In DNA, the CDR3 is TGTGCCACCAGCAGAGATCAGAAGGAGGCCACTGAAGCTTTCTTT. Translation gives CATSRDQKEATEAFF.